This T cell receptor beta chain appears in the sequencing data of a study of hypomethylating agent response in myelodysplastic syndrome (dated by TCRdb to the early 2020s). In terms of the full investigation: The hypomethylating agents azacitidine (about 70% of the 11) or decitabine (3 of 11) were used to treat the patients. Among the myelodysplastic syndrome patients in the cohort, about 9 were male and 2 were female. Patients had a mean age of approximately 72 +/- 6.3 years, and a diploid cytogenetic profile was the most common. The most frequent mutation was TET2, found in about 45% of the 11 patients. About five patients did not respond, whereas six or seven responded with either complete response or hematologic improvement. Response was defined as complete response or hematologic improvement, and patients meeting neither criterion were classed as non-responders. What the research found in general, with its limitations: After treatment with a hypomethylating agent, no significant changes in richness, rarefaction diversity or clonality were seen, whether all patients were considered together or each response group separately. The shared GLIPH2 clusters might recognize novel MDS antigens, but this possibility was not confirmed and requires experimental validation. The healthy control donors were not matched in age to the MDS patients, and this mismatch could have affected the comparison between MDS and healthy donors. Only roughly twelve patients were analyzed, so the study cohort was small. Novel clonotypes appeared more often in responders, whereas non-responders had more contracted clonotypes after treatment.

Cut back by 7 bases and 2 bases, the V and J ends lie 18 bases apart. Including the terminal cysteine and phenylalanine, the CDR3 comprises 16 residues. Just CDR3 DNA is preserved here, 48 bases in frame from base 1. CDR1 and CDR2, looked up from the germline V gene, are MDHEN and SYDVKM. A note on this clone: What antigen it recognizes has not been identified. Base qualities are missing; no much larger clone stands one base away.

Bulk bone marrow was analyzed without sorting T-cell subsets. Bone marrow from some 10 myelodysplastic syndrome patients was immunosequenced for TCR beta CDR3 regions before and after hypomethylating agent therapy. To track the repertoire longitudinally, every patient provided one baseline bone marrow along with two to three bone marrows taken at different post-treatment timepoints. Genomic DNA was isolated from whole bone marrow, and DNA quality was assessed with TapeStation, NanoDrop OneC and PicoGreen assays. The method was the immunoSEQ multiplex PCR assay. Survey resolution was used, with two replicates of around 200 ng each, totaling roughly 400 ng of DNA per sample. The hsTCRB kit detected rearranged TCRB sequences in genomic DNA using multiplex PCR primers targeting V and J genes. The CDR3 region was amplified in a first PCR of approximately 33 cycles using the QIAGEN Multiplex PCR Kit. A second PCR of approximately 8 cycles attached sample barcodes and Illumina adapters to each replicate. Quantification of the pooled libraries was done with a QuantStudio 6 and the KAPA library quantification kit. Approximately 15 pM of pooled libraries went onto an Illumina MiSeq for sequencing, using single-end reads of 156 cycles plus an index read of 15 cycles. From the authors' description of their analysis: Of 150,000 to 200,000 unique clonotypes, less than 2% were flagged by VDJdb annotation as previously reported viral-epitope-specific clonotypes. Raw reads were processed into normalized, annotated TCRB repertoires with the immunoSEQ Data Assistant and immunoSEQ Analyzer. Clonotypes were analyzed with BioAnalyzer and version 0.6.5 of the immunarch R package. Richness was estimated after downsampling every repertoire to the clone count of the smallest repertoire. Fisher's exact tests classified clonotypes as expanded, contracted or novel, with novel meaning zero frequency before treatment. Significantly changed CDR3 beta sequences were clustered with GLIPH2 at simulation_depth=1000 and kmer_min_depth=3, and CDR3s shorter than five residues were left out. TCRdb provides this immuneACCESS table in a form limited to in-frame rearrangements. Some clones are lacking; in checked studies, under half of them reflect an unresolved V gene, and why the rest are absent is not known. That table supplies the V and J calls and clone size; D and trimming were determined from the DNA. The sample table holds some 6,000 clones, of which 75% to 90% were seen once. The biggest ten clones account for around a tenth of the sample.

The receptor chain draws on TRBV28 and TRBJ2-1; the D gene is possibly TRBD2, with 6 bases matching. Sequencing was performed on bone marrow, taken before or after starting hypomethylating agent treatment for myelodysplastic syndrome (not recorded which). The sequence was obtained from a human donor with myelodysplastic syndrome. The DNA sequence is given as TGTGCCAGCAAAGCGGAGGGCTCCCTTACCTACAATGAGCAGTTCTTC. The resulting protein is CASKAEGSLTYNEQFF. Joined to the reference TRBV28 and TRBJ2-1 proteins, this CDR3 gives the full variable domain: DVKVTQSSRYLVKRTGEKVFLECVQDMDHENMFWYRQDPGLGLRLIYFSYDVKMKEKGDIPEGYSVSREKKERFSLILESASTNQTSMYLCASKAEGSLTYNEQFFGPGTRLTVL.